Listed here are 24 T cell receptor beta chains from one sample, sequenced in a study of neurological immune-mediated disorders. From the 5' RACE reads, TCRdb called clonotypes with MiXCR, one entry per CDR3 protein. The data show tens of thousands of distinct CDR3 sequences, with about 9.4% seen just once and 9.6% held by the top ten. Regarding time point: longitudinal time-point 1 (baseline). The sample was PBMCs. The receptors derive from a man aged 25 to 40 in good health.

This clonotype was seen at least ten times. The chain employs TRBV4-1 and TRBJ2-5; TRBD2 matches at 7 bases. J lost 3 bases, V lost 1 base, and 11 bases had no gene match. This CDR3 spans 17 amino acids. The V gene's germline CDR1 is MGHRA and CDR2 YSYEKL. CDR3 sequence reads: CASSQGQGSSGKETQYF. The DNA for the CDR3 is TGCGCCAGCAGCCAAGGCCAAGGGTCTAGCGGTAAAGAGACCCAGTACTTC.

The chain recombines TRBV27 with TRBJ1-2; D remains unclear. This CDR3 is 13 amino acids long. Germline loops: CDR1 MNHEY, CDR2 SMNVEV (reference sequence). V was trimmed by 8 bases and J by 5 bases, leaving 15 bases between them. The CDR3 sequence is CASRPSDGYGYTF. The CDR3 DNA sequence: TGTGCCAGCCGCCCTTCGGATGGATATGGCTACACCTTC.

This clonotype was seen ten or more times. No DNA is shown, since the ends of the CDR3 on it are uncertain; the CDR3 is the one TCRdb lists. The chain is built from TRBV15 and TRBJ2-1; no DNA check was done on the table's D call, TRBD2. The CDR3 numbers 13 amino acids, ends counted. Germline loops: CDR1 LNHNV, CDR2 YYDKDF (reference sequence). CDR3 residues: CATSRVGGGSMFF.

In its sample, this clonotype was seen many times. This CDR3 is CASSGRNTGELFF. Written as DNA, the CDR3 is TGCGCCAGCAGCGGACGGAACACCGGGGAGCTGTTTTTT. The J gene is TRBJ2-2, the V gene TRBV10-1, with unresolved D. CDR3 length: 13 amino acids. The ends were cut back, 6 bases at V and 1 base at J, with 6 bases in the middle. CDR1 and CDR2 from the germline V gene are WNHNN and SYGVQD (reference sequence).

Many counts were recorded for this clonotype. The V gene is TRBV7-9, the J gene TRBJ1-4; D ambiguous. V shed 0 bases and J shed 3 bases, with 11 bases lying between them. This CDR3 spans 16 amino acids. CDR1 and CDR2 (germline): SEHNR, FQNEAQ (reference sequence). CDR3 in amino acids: CASSLATRAPNEKLFF. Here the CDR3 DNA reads TGTGCCAGCAGCTTAGCGACTCGGGCTCCTAATGAAAAACTGTTTTTT.

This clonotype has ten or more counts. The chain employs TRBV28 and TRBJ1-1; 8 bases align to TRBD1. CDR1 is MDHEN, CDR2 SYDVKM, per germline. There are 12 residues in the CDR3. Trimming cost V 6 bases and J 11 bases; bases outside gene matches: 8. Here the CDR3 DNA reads TGTGCCAGCAGCTTGCTGGACAGGGCGGCTTTCTTT. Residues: CASSLLDRAAFF.

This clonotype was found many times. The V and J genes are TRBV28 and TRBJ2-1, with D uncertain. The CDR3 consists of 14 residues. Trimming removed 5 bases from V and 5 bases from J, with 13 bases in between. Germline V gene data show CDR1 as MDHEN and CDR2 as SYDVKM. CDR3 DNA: TGTGCCAGCAGTGTGTCCCCCGCGGACAATGAGCAGTTCTTC. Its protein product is CASSVSPADNEQFF. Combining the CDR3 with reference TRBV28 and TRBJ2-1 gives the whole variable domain DVKVTQSSRYLVKRTGEKVFLECVQDMDHENMFWYRQDPGLGLRLIYFSYDVKMKEKGDIPEGYSVSREKKERFSLILESASTNQTSMYLCASSVSPADNEQFFGPGTRLTVL.

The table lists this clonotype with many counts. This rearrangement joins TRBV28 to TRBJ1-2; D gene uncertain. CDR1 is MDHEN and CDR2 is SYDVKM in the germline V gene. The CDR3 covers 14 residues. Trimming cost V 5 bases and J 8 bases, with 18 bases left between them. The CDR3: CASSPPGSTGGYTF. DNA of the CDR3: TGTGCCAGCAGTCCTCCCGGGTCCACGGGGGGCTACACCTTC.

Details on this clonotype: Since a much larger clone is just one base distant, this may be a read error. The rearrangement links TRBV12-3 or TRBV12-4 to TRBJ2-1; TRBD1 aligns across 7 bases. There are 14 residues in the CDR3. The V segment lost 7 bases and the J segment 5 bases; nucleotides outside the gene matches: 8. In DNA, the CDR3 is TGTGCCAGCAAGAAGGGGGCGGCGAACAATGAGCAGTTCTTC. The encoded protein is CASKKGAANNEQFF.

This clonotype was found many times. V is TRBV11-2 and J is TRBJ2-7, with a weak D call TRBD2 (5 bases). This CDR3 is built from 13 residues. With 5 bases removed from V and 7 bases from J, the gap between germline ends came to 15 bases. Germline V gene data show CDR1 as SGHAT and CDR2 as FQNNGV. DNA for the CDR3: TGTGCCAGCAGCCTCGTAGGGTCGGGAGAGCAGTACTTC. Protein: CASSLVGSGEQYF.

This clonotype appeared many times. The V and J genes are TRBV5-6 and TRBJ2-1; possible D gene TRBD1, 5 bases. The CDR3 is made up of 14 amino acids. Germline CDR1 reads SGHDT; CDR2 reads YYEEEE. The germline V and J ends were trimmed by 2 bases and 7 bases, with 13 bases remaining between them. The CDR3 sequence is CASSFGQGFNEQFF. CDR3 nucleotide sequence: TGTGCCAGCAGCTTTGGCCAGGGATTTAATGAGCAGTTCTTC.

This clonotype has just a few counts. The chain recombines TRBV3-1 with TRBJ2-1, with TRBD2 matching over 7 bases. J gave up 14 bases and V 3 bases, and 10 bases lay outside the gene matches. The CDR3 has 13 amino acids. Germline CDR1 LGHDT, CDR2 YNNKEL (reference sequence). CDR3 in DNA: TGTGCCAGCAGCCAGACTAGCTTGGGCGGTGAGTTCTTC. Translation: CASSQTSLGGEFF.

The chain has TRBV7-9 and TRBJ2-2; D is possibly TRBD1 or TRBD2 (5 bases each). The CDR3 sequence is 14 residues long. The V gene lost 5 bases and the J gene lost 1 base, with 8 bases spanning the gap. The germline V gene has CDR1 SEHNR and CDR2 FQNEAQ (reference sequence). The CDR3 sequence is CASSRDGNTGELFF. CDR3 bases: TGTGCCAGCAGCAGGGACGGGAACACCGGGGAGCTGTTTTTT.

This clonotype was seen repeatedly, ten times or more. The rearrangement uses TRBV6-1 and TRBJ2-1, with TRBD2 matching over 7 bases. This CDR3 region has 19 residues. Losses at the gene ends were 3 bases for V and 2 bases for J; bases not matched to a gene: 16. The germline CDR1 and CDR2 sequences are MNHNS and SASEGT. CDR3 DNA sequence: TGTGCCAGCAGTGACGGGGGGACTGTCAAGCCCAGACCCTACAATGAGCAGTTCTTC. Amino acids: CASSDGGTVKPRPYNEQFF.

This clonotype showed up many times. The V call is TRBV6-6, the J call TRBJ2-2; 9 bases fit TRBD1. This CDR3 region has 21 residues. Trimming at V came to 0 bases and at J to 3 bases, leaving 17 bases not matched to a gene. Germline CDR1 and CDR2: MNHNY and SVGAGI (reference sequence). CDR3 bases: TGTGCCAGCAGTTACTCCGAACTATGGACAGGGGAGAACCTTCACACCGGGGAGCTGTTTTTT. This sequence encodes CASSYSELWTGENLHTGELFF.

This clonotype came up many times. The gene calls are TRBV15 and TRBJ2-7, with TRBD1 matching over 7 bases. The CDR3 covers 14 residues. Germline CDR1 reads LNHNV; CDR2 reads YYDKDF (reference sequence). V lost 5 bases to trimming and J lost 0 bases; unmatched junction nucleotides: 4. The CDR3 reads CATSGTASSYEQYF. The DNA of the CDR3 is TGTGCCACCAGCGGGACAGCCAGCTCCTACGAGCAGTACTTC.

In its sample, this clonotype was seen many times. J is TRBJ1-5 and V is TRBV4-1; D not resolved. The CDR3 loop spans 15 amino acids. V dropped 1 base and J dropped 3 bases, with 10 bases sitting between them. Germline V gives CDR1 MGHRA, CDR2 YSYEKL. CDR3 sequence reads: CASSQAEGYNQPQHF. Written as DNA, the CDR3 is TGCGCCAGCAGCCAAGCGGAGGGCTACAATCAGCCCCAGCATTTT.

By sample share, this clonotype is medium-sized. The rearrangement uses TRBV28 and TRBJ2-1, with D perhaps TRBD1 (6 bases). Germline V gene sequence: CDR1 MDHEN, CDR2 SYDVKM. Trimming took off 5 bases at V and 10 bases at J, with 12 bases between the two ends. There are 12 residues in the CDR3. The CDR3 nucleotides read TGTGCCAGCAGTCCAACAGGGAACGAGCAGTTCTTC. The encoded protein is CASSPTGNEQFF.

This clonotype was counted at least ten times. The DNA of the CDR3 is TGCGCCAGCCGCCCGTGGACAGGACAAGAGACCCAGTACTTC. It yields the protein CASRPWTGQETQYF. The rearrangement uses TRBV5-1 and TRBJ2-5, with 7 bases lining up with TRBD1. V lost 7 bases to trimming and J lost 2 bases; unmatched junction nucleotides: 8. The CDR3 has 14 residues. Germline CDR1 and CDR2: SGHRS and YFSETQ.

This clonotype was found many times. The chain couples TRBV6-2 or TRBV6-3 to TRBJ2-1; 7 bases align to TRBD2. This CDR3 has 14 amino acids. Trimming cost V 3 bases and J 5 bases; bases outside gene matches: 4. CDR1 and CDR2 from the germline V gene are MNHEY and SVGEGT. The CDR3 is CASSYLAEHNEQFF. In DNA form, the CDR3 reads TGTGCCAGCAGTTATCTAGCGGAGCACAATGAGCAGTTCTTC.

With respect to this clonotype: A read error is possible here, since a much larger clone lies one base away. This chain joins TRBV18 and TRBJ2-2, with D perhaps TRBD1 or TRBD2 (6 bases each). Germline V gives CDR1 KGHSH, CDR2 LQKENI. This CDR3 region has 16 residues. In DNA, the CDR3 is TGTGCCAGCTCACCATTCGGGGGCTCGAACACCGGGGAGATGTTTTTT. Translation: CASSPFGGSNTGEMFF.

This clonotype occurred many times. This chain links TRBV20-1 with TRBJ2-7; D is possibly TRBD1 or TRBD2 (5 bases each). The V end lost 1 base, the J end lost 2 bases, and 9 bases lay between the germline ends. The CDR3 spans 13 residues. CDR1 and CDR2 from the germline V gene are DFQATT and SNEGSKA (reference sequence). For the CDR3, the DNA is TGCAGTGCTAGAGGGGGGATGGCCTACGAGCAGTACTTC. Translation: CSARGGMAYEQYF.

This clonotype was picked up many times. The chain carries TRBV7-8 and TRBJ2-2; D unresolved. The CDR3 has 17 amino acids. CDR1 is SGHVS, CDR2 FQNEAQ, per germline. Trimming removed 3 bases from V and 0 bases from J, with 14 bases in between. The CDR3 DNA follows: TGTGCCAGCAGCTTTGAGGAAGTGAGTTCGAACACCGGGGAGCTGTTTTTT. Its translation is CASSFEEVSSNTGELFF.

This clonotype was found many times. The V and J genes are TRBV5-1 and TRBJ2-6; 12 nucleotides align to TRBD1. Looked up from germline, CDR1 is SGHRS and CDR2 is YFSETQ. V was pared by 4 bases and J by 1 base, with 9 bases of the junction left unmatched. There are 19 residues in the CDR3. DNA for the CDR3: TGCGCCAGCAGCAAGAACCCGGGACAGGGGGCTTCTGGGGCCAACGTCCTGACTTTC. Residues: CASSKNPGQGASGANVLTF.